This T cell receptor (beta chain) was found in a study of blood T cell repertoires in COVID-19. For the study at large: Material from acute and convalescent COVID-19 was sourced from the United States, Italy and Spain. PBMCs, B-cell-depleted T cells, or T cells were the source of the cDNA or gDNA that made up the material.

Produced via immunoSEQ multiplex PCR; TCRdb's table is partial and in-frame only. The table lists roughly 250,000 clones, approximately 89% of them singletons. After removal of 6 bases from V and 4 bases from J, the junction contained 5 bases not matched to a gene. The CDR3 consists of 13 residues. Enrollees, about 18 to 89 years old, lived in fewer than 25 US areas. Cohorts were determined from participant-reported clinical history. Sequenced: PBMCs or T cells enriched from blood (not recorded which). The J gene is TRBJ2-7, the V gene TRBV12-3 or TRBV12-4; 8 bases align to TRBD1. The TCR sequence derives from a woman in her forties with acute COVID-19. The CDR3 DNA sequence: TGTGCCAGCAGATTACAGGGGGAGTACGAGCAGTACTTC. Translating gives CASRLQGEYEQYF.